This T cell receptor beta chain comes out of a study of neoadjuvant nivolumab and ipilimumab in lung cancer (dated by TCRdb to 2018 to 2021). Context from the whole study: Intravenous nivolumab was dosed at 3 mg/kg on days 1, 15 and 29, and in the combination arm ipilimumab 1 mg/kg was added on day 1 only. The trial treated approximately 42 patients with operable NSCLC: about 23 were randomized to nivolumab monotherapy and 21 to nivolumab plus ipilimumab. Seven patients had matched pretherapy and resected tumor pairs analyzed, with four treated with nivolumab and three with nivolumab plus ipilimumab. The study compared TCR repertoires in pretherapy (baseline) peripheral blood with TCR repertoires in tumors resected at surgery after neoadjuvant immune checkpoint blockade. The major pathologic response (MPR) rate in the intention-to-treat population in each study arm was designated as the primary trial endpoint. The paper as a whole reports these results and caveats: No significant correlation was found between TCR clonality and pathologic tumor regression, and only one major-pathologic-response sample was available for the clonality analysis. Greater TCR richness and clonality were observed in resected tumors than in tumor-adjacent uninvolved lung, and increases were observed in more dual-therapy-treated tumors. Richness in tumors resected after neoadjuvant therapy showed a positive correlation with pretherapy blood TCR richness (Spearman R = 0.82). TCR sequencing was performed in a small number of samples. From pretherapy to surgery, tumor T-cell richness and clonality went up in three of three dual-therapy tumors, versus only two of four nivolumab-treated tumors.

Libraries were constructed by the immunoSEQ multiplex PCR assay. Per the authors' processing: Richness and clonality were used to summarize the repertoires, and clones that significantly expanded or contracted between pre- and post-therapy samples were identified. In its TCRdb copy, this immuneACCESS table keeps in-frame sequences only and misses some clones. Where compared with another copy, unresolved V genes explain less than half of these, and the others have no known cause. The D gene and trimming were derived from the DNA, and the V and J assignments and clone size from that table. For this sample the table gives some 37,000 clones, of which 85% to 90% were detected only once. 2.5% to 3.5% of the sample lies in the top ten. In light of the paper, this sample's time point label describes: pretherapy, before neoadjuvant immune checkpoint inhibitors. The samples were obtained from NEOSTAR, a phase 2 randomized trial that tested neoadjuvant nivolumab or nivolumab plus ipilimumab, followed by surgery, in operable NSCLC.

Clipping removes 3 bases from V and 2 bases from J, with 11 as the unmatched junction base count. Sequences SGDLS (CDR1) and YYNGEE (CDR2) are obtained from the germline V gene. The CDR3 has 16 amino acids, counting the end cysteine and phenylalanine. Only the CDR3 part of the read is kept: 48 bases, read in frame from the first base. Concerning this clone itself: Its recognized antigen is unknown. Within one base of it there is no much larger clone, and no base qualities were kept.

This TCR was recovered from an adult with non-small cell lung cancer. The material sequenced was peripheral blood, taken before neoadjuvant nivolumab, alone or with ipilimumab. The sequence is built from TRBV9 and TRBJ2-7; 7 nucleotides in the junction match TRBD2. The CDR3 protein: CASSEIGASGPYEQYF. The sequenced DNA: TGTGCCAGCAGCGAGATCGGAGCTAGCGGACCCTACGAGCAGTACTTC.